A selection of T cell receptor beta chains follows, all from one sample in a study of shared clonotypes between healthy human individuals. The method was immunoSEQ multiplex PCR; TCRdb's version includes in-frame clones alone and lacks a portion of them. This sample has hundreds of thousands of clones, with roughly 96% found just once. The sample taken for sequencing was naive CD8+ T cells sorted from blood. The receptors come from a woman aged 25-40 years in good health. Both conserved end residues are trimmed from each CDR3.

cdr3_length	v_call	j_call	cdr3_aa
15	TRBV4-1	TRBJ2-7	ASSQGPLGQGTYEQY
12	TRBV27	TRBJ1-1	ASSLIGASHEAF
12	TRBV5-1	TRBJ1-2	ASKVDRVDYGYT
13	TRBV7-8	TRBJ2-7	ASSFEIAGEGEQY
12	TRBV6-5	TRBJ1-3	ASSSGSSGNTIY
13	TRBV27	TRBJ2-7	ASSYGPGGFDEQY
13	TRBV27	TRBJ2-5	ASSLFLGPGETQY
12	TRBV27	TRBJ1-4	ASSRGQGVGKLF
13	TRBV7-8	TRBJ1-6	ASSLRVTVNSPLH
14	TRBV5-4	TRBJ2-5	ASSLEAQVPRETQY
13	TRBV10-3	TRBJ2-3	AISVASGRADTQY
11	TRBV28	NA	ASSSEDRYEQY
15	TRBV5-1	TRBJ2-3	ASSPVPSSGSWDTQY
14	TRBV29-1	TRBJ2-1	SVETGHETPYNEQF
15	TRBV5-4	TRBJ2-2	ASSLAPTSGRTGELF
17	TRBV9	TRBJ1-4	ASSSQAGDRSATNEKLF
14	TRBV13	TRBJ2-5	ASSLEGEGQEETQY
14	TRBV19	TRBJ2-1	ASSIFGEVMGNEQF
13	TRBV27	NA	ASSAVAGVPYEQY
13	TRBV18	TRBJ1-2	ASSPVGLNDYGYT
10	TRBV5-8	TRBJ2-7	ASSFLGNEQY
13	TRBV5-1	TRBJ2-1	ASSLDGRAGDEQF
12	TRBV14	TRBJ2-1	ASSQRNSYNEQF
12	TRBV7-8	TRBJ2-7	ASSLPGGSYEQY
11	TRBV28	TRBJ2-3	ASSSDLGDTQY
14	TRBV6-5	TRBJ2-1	ASSLRLAGIYNEQF
12	TRBV7-4	TRBJ1-5	ASSLGGGYQPQH
12	TRBV28	TRBJ2-7	ASSYNSEGSEQY
15	TRBV11-2	TRBJ2-2	ASSLDGVGANTGELF
14	TRBV5-6	TRBJ2-1	ASSLSRQISYNEQF
10	TRBV6-6	TRBJ2-7	ASRTESYEQY
12	TRBV5-8	TRBJ1-4	ASSLVGIIEKLF
10	TRBV28	TRBJ1-2	ARPDRNYGYT